This entry is about one TCR beta chain. This sample is drawn from a study of blood T cells in healthy people across ages. Donors were healthy Caucasian individuals from Russia aged roughly 6 to 90. Then a second PCR, running roughly 7 to 11 cycles, was carried out with a sample-barcoded 5' primer and a J-beta primer mix. TCRdb reprocessed the 5' RACE reads via MiXCR and lists one record per CDR3 protein. The sample lists more than 1.4 million distinct CDR3 sequences, approximately 40% occurring once. Trimming stripped 5 bases from V and 4 bases from J, with 12 bases between. The CDR3 is made up of 13 amino acids. The germline V gene has CDR1 SGDLS and CDR2 YYNGEE.

The receptor's source is a woman between 18 and 29 years old in good health. The sample consisted of blood. J is TRBJ1-2 and V is TRBV9; D gene unclear. The CDR3 is CASSSQDIYGYTF. The DNA of the CDR3 is TGTGCCAGCAGTAGCCAGGATATCTATGGCTACACCTTC.